This TCR beta chain derives from a study of cytomegalovirus exposure and HLA in healthy donors. Points from the study as a whole: Reports indicate that TCR beta sequences accurately predicted the HLA-A and HLA-B alleles of most subjects.

Points on this clone: Its antigen is not known.

With 60 Vbeta and 13 Jbeta primers, the PCR was carried out. TCRdb keeps only in-frame clones here, not all; method: immunoSEQ multiplex PCR. The sample lists about 31,000 clones; 40% to 45% were seen once. The CDR3 totals 14 residues. V was pared by 11 bases and J by 3 bases, with 18 bases between. The germline V gene has CDR1 SEHNR and CDR2 FQNEAQ (reference sequence). The chain employs TRBV7-9 and TRBJ2-3, with D possibly matching TRBD2 (5 bases). This TCR derives from a woman between 45 and 65 years old in good health and CMV-seronegative. The sample taken for sequencing was PBMCs. The CDR3 DNA follows: TGTGCCGGTCACTCTCTACTAGAAACAGATACGCAGTATTTT. This sequence encodes CAGHSLLETDTQYF. Combining the CDR3 with reference TRBV7-9 and TRBJ2-3 gives the whole variable domain DTGVSQNPRHKITKRGQNVTFRCDPISEHNRLYWYRQTLGQGPEFLTYFQNEAQLEKSRLLSDRFSAERPKGSFSTLEIQRTEQGDSAMYLCAGHSLLETDTQYFGPGTRLTVL.